Sequencing of this T cell receptor beta chain was carried out in a study of blood T cells in healthy people across ages. CDR3 length equals 13 residues. Germline assignment: CDR1 SQVTM and CDR2 ANQGSEA. V shed 6 bases and J shed 5 bases, with 16 bases lying between them. Comments on this clonotype: Its specificity is not known.

Study findings and constraints: Diversity estimated from one million T cells was considered an underestimate. When set beside aged donors, long-lived donors presented more naive CD4+ cells and higher diversity.

A second PCR, run for about 6 to 11 cycles, used a sample-barcoded 5' primer plus a J-beta primer mix. MiXCR, run by TCRdb on the 5' RACE reads, gives a single entry per CDR3 protein. In the table there are about 1,500,000 distinct CDR3 sequences, under 30% of which are singletons. The chain carries TRBV29-1 and TRBJ2-5; weak D call: TRBD2 (6 bases). Sequenced material: blood. The receptor comes from a woman in her 30s in good health. The CDR3 DNA is TGCAGCGTCAACTTCGGGGAGGCCGAGACCCAGTACTTC. This gives the protein CSVNFGEAETQYF. Looking up the rest from reference TRBV29-1 and TRBJ2-5 gives the full variable domain: SAVISQKPSRDICQRGTSLTIQCQVDSQVTMMFWYRQQPGQSLTLIATANQGSEATYESGFVIDKFPISRPNLTFSTLTVSNMSPEDSSIYLCSVNFGEAETQYFGPGTRLLVL.